This T cell receptor (beta chain) appears in the sequencing data of a study of metastatic and nonmetastatic thyroid tumors. Study-wide context: It was across blood and tumor or nodule tissue from malignant and benign thyroid patients that repertoires were compared.

TCRdb re-called clones via MiXCR from the PCR reads. The data hold 70,000 or so clones, with approximately 15% observed a single time. General study results and limits: A significant increase in TCR beta diversity was reportedly seen in malignant thyroid tumors relative to benign nodules, in blood and tumor.

Patients were all untreated before their thyroid surgery. This clone was found many times. Its specificity is not known. Germline assignment: CDR1 ENHRY and CDR2 SYGVKD. The CDR3 is 18 amino acids. Trimming removed 5 bases from V and 0 bases from J; junction bases left unmatched: 6. The TCR originated in a male donor with papillary thyroid cancer or a benign thyroid nodule (not recorded which). Some clones in this sample may be carry-over from other donors' samples. The sequencing input was blood. The gene calls are TRBV10-3 and TRBJ2-3; 15 bases map to TRBD2. CDR3 bases: TGTGCCATCAGTTCAGGACTAGCGGGAGGGCGTAGCACAGATACGCAGTATTTT. Translation: CAISSGLAGGRSTDTQYF.